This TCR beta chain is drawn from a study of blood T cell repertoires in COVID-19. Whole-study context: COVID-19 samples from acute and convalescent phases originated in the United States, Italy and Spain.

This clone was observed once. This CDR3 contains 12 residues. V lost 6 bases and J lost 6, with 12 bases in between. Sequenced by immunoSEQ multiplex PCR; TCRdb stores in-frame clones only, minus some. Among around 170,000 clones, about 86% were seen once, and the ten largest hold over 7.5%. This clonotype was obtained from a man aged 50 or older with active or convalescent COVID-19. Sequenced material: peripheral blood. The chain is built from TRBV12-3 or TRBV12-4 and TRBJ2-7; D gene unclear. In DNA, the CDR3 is TGTGCCAGCAGCCAGTCGTCGGGCGAGCAGTACTTC. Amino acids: CASSQSSGEQYF.